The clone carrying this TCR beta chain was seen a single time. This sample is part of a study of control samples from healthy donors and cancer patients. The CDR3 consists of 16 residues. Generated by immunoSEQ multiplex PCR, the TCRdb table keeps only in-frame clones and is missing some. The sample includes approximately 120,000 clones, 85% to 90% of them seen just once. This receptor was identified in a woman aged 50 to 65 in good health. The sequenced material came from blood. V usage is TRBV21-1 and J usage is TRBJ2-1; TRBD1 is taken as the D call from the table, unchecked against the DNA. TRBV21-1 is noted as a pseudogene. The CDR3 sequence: CASSNLNRGPYNEQFF. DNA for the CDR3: TGTGCCAGCAGCAATCTAAACAGGGGACCCTACAATGAGCAGTTCTTC.